The 22 T cell receptor beta chains below come from one sample, sequenced in a study of blood T cell repertoires in COVID-19. Sequencing was performed with immunoSEQ multiplex PCR; in TCRdb, only in-frame clones are kept and a portion is missing. The sample lists about 130,000 clones, 87% occurring once. The sequencing sample was made of peripheral blood. The receptors here all came from a man aged 45-60 years with active COVID-19.

CDR3 sequence reads: CASSPVGGIGTEAFF. The CDR3 DNA sequence: TGCGCCAGCAGCCCGGTCGGGGGAATTGGCACTGAAGCTTTCTTT. This sequence joins TRBV5-1 and TRBJ1-1, with D perhaps TRBD1 (5 bases). This CDR3 comprises 15 residues. V lost 4 bases to trimming and J lost 4 bases, with 17 bases between them. In germline, CDR1 is SGHRS, CDR2 YFSETQ.

The chain is built from TRBV30 and TRBJ2-5, with D maybe TRBD1 (6 bases). Germline CDR1 reads GTSNPN; CDR2 reads SVGIG (reference sequence). V lost 0 bases and J lost 4, with 15 bases in between. The CDR3 spans 15 residues. The CDR3 DNA reads as TGTGCCTGGAGTGTCTCGATGAAACAGGGAGAGACCCAGTACTTC. As protein: CAWSVSMKQGETQYF.

V is TRBV5-4 and J is TRBJ1-5; 10 positions agree with TRBD1. The V segment lost 4 bases and the J segment 1 base; nucleotides outside the gene matches: 2. The CDR3 spans 15 residues. Germline V CDR1 and CDR2: SGHNT, YYREEE (reference sequence). CDR3 in DNA: TGTGCCAGCAGCCGGGACAGGGGAAGCAATCAGCCCCAGCATTTT. It codes for CASSRDRGSNQPQHF.

This chain joins TRBV18 and TRBJ2-7; D not certain. From germline, CDR1 is KGHSH and CDR2 LQKENI. The CDR3 has 13 residues. Trimming shortened V by 3 bases and J by 3 bases, and 9 bases separated the two germline ends. The CDR3 here is CASSPYRSYEQYF. CDR3 sequence (DNA): TGTGCCAGCTCACCTTACCGGAGCTACGAGCAGTACTTC.

This clone was counted only a few times. The rearrangement joins TRBV3-1 (or the pseudogene TRBV3-2) to TRBJ2-7, with TRBD2 matching over 10 bases. The junction had 8 bases not matched to a gene; V was cut back by 0 bases and J by 6 bases. The CDR3 totals 16 residues. Per germline, CDR1 LGHDT and CDR2 YNNKEL (reference sequence). CDR3: CASSQDLASGGSEQYF. The CDR3 DNA reads as TGTGCCAGCAGCCAAGATCTGGCTAGCGGGGGTTCCGAGCAGTACTTC.

This clone was detected only a few times. Other DNA sequences from this sample encode an identical CDR3 as well. The CDR3 region is CASSLRGGEETQYF. The CDR3 nucleotides read TGTGCCAGCAGCTTACGGGGGGGCGAGGAGACCCAGTACTTC. J is TRBJ2-5 and V is TRBV7-8; 8 nucleotides align to TRBD2. The J segment lost 5 bases and the V segment lost 2 bases, leaving 4 bases of the junction unmatched. The germline gives CDR1 SGHVS, CDR2 FQNEAQ. The CDR3 has 14 residues.

The chain recombines TRBV12-5 with TRBJ1-1; 8 bases align to TRBD1. J gave up 4 bases and V 6 bases, and 10 bases lay outside the gene matches. CDR1 is LGHNT, CDR2 FRNRAP, per germline. The CDR3 runs 15 residues. The CDR3 DNA reads as TGTGCTAGTGGCCAGGGGGCAGGAAGAGGCACTGAAGCTTTCTTT. Amino acids: CASGQGAGRGTEAFF.

This chain uses TRBV5-1 with TRBJ1-4; 7 positions match TRBD1. Germline V gives CDR1 SGHRS, CDR2 YFSETQ. The V and J ends lost 3 bases and 5 bases, in that order; junction bases with no gene match: 7. The length of the CDR3 is 15 residues. CDR3 DNA: TGCGCCAGCAGCTCTTCGGGACAGCCAAATGAAAAACTGTTTTTT. Translating it yields CASSSSGQPNEKLFF.

The chain carries TRBV5-1 and TRBJ2-1, with 8 bases matching TRBD1. With 4 bases clipped from V and 9 bases from J, the junction kept 12 bases outside the gene matches. The CDR3 runs 15 residues. The germline V gene encodes CDR1 SGHRS and CDR2 YFSETQ. CDR3 amino acids: CASSPGQGGGGEQFF. The CDR3 nucleotides are TGCGCCAGCAGCCCAGGACAGGGAGGAGGTGGTGAGCAGTTCTTC.

V and J are TRBV6-5 and TRBJ1-2, with 7 nucleotides matching TRBD1. V dropped 5 bases and J dropped 5; count of bases not matched to a gene: 8. The CDR3 covers 14 residues. Per the germline V gene, CDR1 is MNHEY and CDR2 is SVGAGI. In DNA form, the CDR3 reads TGTGCCAGCAGTACAGGGGATACCACGTATGGCTACACCTTC. Translation: CASSTGDTTYGYTF.

The chain carries TRBV9 and TRBJ1-5, with D hard to call. Trimming pared 4 bases from V and 3 bases from J, leaving 8 bases between. CDR3 size: 13 residues. Germline CDR1 reads SGDLS; CDR2 reads YYNGEE. CDR3 sequence reads: CASSQTSNQPQHF. In nucleotides, the CDR3 is TGTGCCAGCAGCCAAACATCCAATCAGCCCCAGCATTTT.

V gene TRBV5-1 combines with J gene TRBJ2-1, with D possibly being TRBD1 (6 bases). From germline, CDR1 is SGHRS and CDR2 YFSETQ. V was pared by 3 bases and J by 4 bases, with 14 bases between. The CDR3 totals 15 residues. CDR3 in amino acids: CASSSRGQGYNEQFF. The CDR3 nucleotides are TGCGCCAGCAGCTCCAGGGGTCAGGGGTACAATGAGCAGTTCTTC.

The chain combines TRBV7-9 with TRBJ2-7; D uncertain. Trimming removed 3 bases at V and 0 bases at J, with 15 bases between. Looked up from germline, CDR1 is SEHNR and CDR2 is FQNEAQ (reference sequence). The CDR3 length is 16 residues. CDR3 sequence (DNA): TGTGCCAGCAGCTTGGGCTCCCCAGTATCCTCCTACGAGCAGTACTTC. Amino acid sequence: CASSLGSPVSSYEQYF.

The chain is built from TRBV29-1 and TRBJ2-5, with D possibly TRBD2 on 7 matching bases. The germline CDR1 and CDR2 sequences are SQVTM and ANQGSEA. The CDR3 runs to 12 residues. The V end was cut by 2 bases, the J end by 5 bases, with 9 bases between. CDR3 protein: CSVERGGETQYF. The CDR3 DNA follows: TGCAGCGTTGAAAGGGGGGGCGAGACCCAGTACTTC.

The chain couples TRBV18 to TRBJ2-1, with D possibly being TRBD1 (5 bases). Germline V gene lookup returns CDR1 KGHSH and CDR2 LQKENI. The CDR3 runs 13 residues. Trimming removed 0 bases at V and 7 bases at J, with 7 bases between. CDR3 amino acids: CASSPPQGNEQFF. The CDR3 DNA reads TGTGCCAGCTCACCACCTCAGGGTAATGAGCAGTTCTTC.

The chain employs TRBV4-1 and TRBJ1-1; 8 bases line up with TRBD1. The V segment lost 5 bases and the J segment 4 bases; nucleotides outside the gene matches: 6. The CDR3 has 14 amino acids. Germline CDR1 is MGHRA and CDR2 is YSYEKL. The CDR3 protein is CASSKAGGLTEAFF. For the CDR3, the DNA is TGCGCCAGCAGCAAAGCAGGGGGCCTCACTGAAGCTTTCTTT.

The chain recombines TRBV7-9 with TRBJ1-2, with 8 bases aligning to TRBD1. V shed 5 bases and J 8 bases; nucleotides not matched to a gene: 7. This CDR3 spans 13 amino acids. Germline V gene lookup returns CDR1 SEHNR and CDR2 FQNEAQ (reference sequence). Written as DNA, the CDR3 is TGTGCCAGCAGCGAAGACAGGGGTAACGGCTACACCTTC. Residues: CASSEDRGNGYTF.

The chain joins TRBV7-8 to TRBJ1-5; tentative D call: TRBD1 (5 bases). The CDR3 runs 17 residues. Germline-derived CDR1 and CDR2 are SGHVS and FQNEAQ. V was pared by 5 bases and J by 5 bases, with 22 bases between. This chain's CDR3 is CASSPRRVSGWYQPQHF. The CDR3 bases are TGTGCCAGCAGCCCCCGGAGGGTTTCAGGGTGGTATCAGCCCCAGCATTTT.

V is TRBV12-3 or TRBV12-4 and J is TRBJ2-7, with 7 bases identical to TRBD1. V was pared by 3 bases and J by 3 bases, with 2 bases of the junction left unmatched. This CDR3 contains 13 residues. The CDR3 DNA reads TGTGCCAGCAGTTTCGGACAGGTCTACGAGCAGTACTTC. It is translated as CASSFGQVYEQYF.

The chain is built from TRBV6-5 and TRBJ2-3; 9 bases are shared with TRBD2. The V segment lost 0 bases and the J segment 5 bases; nucleotides outside the gene matches: 3. The CDR3 has 15 residues. Germline V CDR1 and CDR2: MNHEY, SVGAGI. Here the CDR3 reads CASSYSPSGIDTQYF. The CDR3 DNA reads TGTGCCAGCAGTTACTCTCCTAGCGGGATAGATACGCAGTATTTT.

V and J are TRBV29-1 and TRBJ1-3; the D is unclear. The germline V gene encodes CDR1 SQVTM and CDR2 ANQGSEA. The CDR3 is made up of 13 amino acids. With 2 bases removed from V and 4 bases from J, the gap between germline ends came to 9 bases. The CDR3 nucleotides are TGCAGCGTTGAACTGTCCGCGGGAAACACCATATATTTT. It yields the protein CSVELSAGNTIYF.

The V call is TRBV25-1, the J call TRBJ1-4; TRBD1 might be the D (5 bases). The CDR3 is 15 residues long. From germline, CDR1 is MGHDK and CDR2 SYGVNS. Deletions cut 4 bases from V and 3 bases from J, with 12 bases between. The CDR3 here is CASSASGDSNEKLFF. The CDR3 bases are TGTGCCAGCAGTGCCTCTGGGGACTCTAATGAAAAACTGTTTTTT.